This TCR beta chain was identified in a study of regulatory T cells in long-lasting Graves disease. This CDR3 comprises 15 residues. Germline V gives CDR1 ENHRY, CDR2 SYGVKD. Time point of the sample: newly diagnosed GD, antithyroid drugs for less than 3 months. PBMC RNA was the source of the TCR library. Clinicians diagnosed Graves' disease using American Thyroid Association guidelines. Worth noting for this clonotype: A read error may explain this, as a much larger clone is one base away.

TCR beta libraries were built with iRepertoire HTBI primers and Arm-PCR of CDR3 regions. TCRdb processed the multiplex PCR reads anew with MiXCR; each CDR3 protein has one entry. In the table there are some 460,000 distinct CDR3 sequences, around 15% of which are singletons. The same specimen was also included in a second study, on T cells in Graves' hyperthyroidism and ophthalmopathy. That work contributes: HTBI primers drove first-round RT-PCR of the TCR CDR3.

The chain links TRBV10-3 to TRBJ2-3; tentatively, D is TRBD2 (5 bases). The sequencing here drew on peripheral blood mononuclear cells (PBMCs), taken at new diagnosis, from a patient treated with antithyroid drugs. The TCR sequence derives from a man aged 35-49 years with Graves disease. In nucleotides, the CDR3 is TGTGCCATCAGAGGAAGGGTATCTAGCACAGATACGCAGTGTTTT. As protein: CAIRGRVSSTDTQCF.